A selection of T cell receptor beta chains follows, all from one sample in a study of T cell repertoires in cytomegalovirus infection. What these receptors recognize is not known. TCRdb reprocessed the reads with MiXCR, giving one entry per CDR3 protein. In the table there are roughly 800,000 distinct CDR3 sequences, 25% to 30% of which are singletons. The source material was cultured CD8+ T cells from PBMCs, sampled from culture after CMV antigen stimulation. These receptors came from a human donor in good health (CMV status not recorded). Some clones in this sample may be carry-over from other donors' samples. The CDR3 runs from the conserved cysteine through the conserved F or W. The D gene is left open where the match is weak. Not every row has a clone size; where given, it reads once, few, many or a size class.

J | V | size | D | CDR3 | DNA
TRBJ2-1 | TRBV10-3 | few | . | CATEDTGYNEQFF | TGTGCCACCGAGGACACCGGTTACAATGAGCAGTTCTTC
TRBJ2-1 | TRBV20-1 | . | . | CSARVEDFRGQFF | TGCAGTGCTAGAGTGGAGGATTTCCGCGGGCAGTTCTTC
TRBJ1-2 | TRBV10-3 | few | TRBD1 | CAISEPDRVNYGYTF | TGTGCCATCAGTGAACCGGACAGGGTTAACTATGGCTACACCTTC
TRBJ2-1 | TRBV6-6 | . | . | CASGLSRDEQFF | TGTGCCAGCGGTCTTTCGAGAGATGAGCAGTTCTTC
TRBJ1-2 | TRBV7-9 | . | . | CASSFYGYTF | TGTGCCAGCAGCTTCTATGGCTACACCTTC
TRBJ1-3 | TRBV4-3 | . | . | CASSQRQAGNTIYF | TGCGCCAGCAGCCAGCGACAGGCTGGAAACACCATATATTTT
TRBJ2-2 | TRBV7-8 | many | TRBD2 | CASSLVGGLAGTGELFF | TGTGCCAGCAGCTTAGTAGGGGGACTAGCGGGCACCGGGGAGCTGTTTTTT
TRBJ1-2 | TRBV6-1 | . | TRBD1 | CASSSTGTADGYTF | TGTGCCAGCAGTTCGACCGGGACAGCAGATGGCTACACCTTC
TRBJ2-5 | TRBV24-1 | . | TRBD1 | CATSDTTGRRETQYF | TGTGCCACCAGTGATACGACAGGGAGAAGGGAGACCCAGTACTTC
TRBJ2-3 | TRBV12-3/TRBV12-4 | few | . | CASSPIQGLTDTQYF | TGTGCCAGCAGCCCTATACAGGGTTTAACAGATACGCAGTATTTT
TRBJ2-2 | TRBV6-1 | few | TRBD2 | CASSEERGHTGELFF | TGTGCCAGCAGTGAAGAGCGGGGGCACACCGGGGAGCTGTTTTTT
TRBJ1-1 | TRBV2 | . | . | CASSEAEAGGSTEAFF | TGTGCCAGCAGTGAAGCCGAGGCAGGAGGGAGCACTGAAGCTTTCTTT
TRBJ2-2 | TRBV6-6 | . | . | CASSYSGKGTGELFF | TGTGCCAGCAGTTACTCGGGGAAGGGCACCGGGGAGCTGTTTTTT
TRBJ2-4 | TRBV6-2/TRBV6-3 | few | . | CASSRVVRENIQYF | TGTGCCAGCAGTCGGGTGGTGCGGGAAAACATTCAGTACTTC
TRBJ2-5 | TRBV9 | . | TRBD2 | CASSAGLAGGETQYF | TGTGCCAGCAGCGCCGGACTAGCGGGGGGGGAGACCCAGTACTTC
TRBJ1-1 | TRBV27 | . | . | CASSSPGAEAFF | TGTGCCAGCAGTTCCCCTGGCGCTGAAGCTTTCTTT
TRBJ2-1 | TRBV7-6 | many | . | CASSSGPSGEQFF | TGTGCCAGCAGCTCCGGGCCTTCTGGTGAGCAGTTCTTC
TRBJ1-2 | TRBV7-9 | few | TRBD1 | CASSLRDRPDGYTF | TGTGCCAGCAGCCTCAGGGACAGGCCCGATGGCTACACCTTC
TRBJ2-3 | TRBV4-1 | . | . | CASSQRGRDTQYF | TGCGCCAGCAGCCAAAGAGGTAGAGATACGCAGTATTTT
TRBJ1-1 | TRBV2 | . | . | CASRGGLWTEAFF | TGTGCCAGCAGAGGGGGGCTATGGACTGAAGCTTTCTTT
TRBJ2-2 | TRBV4-1 | . | . | CASSPAANTGELFF | TGCGCCAGCAGCCCGGCCGCGAACACCGGGGAGCTGTTTTTT
TRBJ1-5 | TRBV4-1 | . | . | CASSQDLGTNNQPQHF | TGCGCCAGCAGCCAAGATCTGGGAACTAACAATCAGCCCCAGCATTTT
TRBJ1-1 | TRBV6-1 | few | . | CASSGVFHTEAFF | TGTGCCAGCAGTGGGGTATTCCACACTGAAGCTTTCTTT
TRBJ1-4 | TRBV25-1 | . | TRBD1 | CASSVWDQTGSEKLFF | TGTGCCAGCAGTGTTTGGGACCAGACAGGGAGTGAAAAACTGTTTTTT
TRBJ2-1 | TRBV6-2/TRBV6-3 | few | . | CASSYSKASSYNEQFF | TGTGCCAGCAGTTACTCGAAGGCGAGCTCCTACAATGAGCAGTTCTTC
TRBJ1-1 | TRBV27 | few | TRBD1 | CASTPMGQGAAGLNTEAFF | TGTGCCAGCACTCCGATGGGACAGGGAGCTGCTGGACTGAACACTGAAGCTTTCTTT
TRBJ2-5 | TRBV29-1 | . | TRBD2 | CSVEDGSGGPQETQYF | TGCAGCGTTGAAGACGGAAGCGGGGGTCCCCAAGAGACCCAGTACTTC
TRBJ1-5 | TRBV19 | few | TRBD1 | CASSIPGGGQPQHF | TGTGCCAGTAGTATCCCAGGGGGCGGTCAGCCCCAGCATTTT
TRBJ1-5 | TRBV27 | . | . | CASSLLGGGSNQPQHF | TGTGCCAGCAGTTTATTGGGCGGTGGGAGCAATCAGCCCCAGCATTTT
TRBJ1-2 | TRBV29-1 | . | . | CSVEVRYYGYTF | TGCAGCGTTGAAGTGCGATACTATGGCTACACCTTC
TRBJ1-1 | TRBV19 | . | . | CASSMSPNTEAFF | TGTGCCAGTAGTATGTCTCCGAACACTGAAGCTTTCTTT
TRBJ2-1 | TRBV24-1 | few | TRBD2 | CATSETGTSGGANDEQFF | TGTGCCACCAGTGAGACCGGGACTAGCGGGGGGGCTAACGATGAGCAGTTCTTC
TRBJ2-7 | TRBV5-1 | . | TRBD1 | CASHPGGQGYEQYF | TGCGCCAGCCATCCGGGGGGACAGGGGTACGAGCAGTACTTC
TRBJ2-3 | TRBV24-1 | . | . | CATSAMIRDRGDTQYF | TGTGCCACCAGTGCCATGATCCGGGACCGCGGGGATACGCAGTATTTT
TRBJ2-3 | TRBV7-2 | many | . | CASSPWTSTSTDTQYF | TGTGCCAGCAGCCCTTGGACAAGCACTAGCACAGATACGCAGTATTTT
TRBJ2-3 | TRBV28 | . | TRBD2 | CVSSSTSGGFTDTQYF | TGTGTCAGCAGTTCAACTAGCGGGGGTTTCACAGATACGCAGTATTTT
TRBJ2-7 | TRBV4-1 | . | . | CASGPGAMYEQYF | TGCGCCAGCGGGCCGGGGGCGATGTACGAGCAGTACTTC
TRBJ2-1 | TRBV19 | many | TRBD2 | CASSMGFGLADNEQFF | TGTGCCAGTAGTATGGGATTTGGACTAGCGGACAATGAGCAGTTCTTC
TRBJ2-1 | TRBV5-5 | . | . | CASTDPETMAYNEQFF | TGTGCCAGCACCGACCCCGAGACAATGGCCTACAATGAGCAGTTCTTC
TRBJ1-3 | TRBV6-5 | . | . | CASSPLQGPGNTIYF | TGTGCCAGCAGTCCGCTACAGGGACCTGGAAACACCATATATTTT